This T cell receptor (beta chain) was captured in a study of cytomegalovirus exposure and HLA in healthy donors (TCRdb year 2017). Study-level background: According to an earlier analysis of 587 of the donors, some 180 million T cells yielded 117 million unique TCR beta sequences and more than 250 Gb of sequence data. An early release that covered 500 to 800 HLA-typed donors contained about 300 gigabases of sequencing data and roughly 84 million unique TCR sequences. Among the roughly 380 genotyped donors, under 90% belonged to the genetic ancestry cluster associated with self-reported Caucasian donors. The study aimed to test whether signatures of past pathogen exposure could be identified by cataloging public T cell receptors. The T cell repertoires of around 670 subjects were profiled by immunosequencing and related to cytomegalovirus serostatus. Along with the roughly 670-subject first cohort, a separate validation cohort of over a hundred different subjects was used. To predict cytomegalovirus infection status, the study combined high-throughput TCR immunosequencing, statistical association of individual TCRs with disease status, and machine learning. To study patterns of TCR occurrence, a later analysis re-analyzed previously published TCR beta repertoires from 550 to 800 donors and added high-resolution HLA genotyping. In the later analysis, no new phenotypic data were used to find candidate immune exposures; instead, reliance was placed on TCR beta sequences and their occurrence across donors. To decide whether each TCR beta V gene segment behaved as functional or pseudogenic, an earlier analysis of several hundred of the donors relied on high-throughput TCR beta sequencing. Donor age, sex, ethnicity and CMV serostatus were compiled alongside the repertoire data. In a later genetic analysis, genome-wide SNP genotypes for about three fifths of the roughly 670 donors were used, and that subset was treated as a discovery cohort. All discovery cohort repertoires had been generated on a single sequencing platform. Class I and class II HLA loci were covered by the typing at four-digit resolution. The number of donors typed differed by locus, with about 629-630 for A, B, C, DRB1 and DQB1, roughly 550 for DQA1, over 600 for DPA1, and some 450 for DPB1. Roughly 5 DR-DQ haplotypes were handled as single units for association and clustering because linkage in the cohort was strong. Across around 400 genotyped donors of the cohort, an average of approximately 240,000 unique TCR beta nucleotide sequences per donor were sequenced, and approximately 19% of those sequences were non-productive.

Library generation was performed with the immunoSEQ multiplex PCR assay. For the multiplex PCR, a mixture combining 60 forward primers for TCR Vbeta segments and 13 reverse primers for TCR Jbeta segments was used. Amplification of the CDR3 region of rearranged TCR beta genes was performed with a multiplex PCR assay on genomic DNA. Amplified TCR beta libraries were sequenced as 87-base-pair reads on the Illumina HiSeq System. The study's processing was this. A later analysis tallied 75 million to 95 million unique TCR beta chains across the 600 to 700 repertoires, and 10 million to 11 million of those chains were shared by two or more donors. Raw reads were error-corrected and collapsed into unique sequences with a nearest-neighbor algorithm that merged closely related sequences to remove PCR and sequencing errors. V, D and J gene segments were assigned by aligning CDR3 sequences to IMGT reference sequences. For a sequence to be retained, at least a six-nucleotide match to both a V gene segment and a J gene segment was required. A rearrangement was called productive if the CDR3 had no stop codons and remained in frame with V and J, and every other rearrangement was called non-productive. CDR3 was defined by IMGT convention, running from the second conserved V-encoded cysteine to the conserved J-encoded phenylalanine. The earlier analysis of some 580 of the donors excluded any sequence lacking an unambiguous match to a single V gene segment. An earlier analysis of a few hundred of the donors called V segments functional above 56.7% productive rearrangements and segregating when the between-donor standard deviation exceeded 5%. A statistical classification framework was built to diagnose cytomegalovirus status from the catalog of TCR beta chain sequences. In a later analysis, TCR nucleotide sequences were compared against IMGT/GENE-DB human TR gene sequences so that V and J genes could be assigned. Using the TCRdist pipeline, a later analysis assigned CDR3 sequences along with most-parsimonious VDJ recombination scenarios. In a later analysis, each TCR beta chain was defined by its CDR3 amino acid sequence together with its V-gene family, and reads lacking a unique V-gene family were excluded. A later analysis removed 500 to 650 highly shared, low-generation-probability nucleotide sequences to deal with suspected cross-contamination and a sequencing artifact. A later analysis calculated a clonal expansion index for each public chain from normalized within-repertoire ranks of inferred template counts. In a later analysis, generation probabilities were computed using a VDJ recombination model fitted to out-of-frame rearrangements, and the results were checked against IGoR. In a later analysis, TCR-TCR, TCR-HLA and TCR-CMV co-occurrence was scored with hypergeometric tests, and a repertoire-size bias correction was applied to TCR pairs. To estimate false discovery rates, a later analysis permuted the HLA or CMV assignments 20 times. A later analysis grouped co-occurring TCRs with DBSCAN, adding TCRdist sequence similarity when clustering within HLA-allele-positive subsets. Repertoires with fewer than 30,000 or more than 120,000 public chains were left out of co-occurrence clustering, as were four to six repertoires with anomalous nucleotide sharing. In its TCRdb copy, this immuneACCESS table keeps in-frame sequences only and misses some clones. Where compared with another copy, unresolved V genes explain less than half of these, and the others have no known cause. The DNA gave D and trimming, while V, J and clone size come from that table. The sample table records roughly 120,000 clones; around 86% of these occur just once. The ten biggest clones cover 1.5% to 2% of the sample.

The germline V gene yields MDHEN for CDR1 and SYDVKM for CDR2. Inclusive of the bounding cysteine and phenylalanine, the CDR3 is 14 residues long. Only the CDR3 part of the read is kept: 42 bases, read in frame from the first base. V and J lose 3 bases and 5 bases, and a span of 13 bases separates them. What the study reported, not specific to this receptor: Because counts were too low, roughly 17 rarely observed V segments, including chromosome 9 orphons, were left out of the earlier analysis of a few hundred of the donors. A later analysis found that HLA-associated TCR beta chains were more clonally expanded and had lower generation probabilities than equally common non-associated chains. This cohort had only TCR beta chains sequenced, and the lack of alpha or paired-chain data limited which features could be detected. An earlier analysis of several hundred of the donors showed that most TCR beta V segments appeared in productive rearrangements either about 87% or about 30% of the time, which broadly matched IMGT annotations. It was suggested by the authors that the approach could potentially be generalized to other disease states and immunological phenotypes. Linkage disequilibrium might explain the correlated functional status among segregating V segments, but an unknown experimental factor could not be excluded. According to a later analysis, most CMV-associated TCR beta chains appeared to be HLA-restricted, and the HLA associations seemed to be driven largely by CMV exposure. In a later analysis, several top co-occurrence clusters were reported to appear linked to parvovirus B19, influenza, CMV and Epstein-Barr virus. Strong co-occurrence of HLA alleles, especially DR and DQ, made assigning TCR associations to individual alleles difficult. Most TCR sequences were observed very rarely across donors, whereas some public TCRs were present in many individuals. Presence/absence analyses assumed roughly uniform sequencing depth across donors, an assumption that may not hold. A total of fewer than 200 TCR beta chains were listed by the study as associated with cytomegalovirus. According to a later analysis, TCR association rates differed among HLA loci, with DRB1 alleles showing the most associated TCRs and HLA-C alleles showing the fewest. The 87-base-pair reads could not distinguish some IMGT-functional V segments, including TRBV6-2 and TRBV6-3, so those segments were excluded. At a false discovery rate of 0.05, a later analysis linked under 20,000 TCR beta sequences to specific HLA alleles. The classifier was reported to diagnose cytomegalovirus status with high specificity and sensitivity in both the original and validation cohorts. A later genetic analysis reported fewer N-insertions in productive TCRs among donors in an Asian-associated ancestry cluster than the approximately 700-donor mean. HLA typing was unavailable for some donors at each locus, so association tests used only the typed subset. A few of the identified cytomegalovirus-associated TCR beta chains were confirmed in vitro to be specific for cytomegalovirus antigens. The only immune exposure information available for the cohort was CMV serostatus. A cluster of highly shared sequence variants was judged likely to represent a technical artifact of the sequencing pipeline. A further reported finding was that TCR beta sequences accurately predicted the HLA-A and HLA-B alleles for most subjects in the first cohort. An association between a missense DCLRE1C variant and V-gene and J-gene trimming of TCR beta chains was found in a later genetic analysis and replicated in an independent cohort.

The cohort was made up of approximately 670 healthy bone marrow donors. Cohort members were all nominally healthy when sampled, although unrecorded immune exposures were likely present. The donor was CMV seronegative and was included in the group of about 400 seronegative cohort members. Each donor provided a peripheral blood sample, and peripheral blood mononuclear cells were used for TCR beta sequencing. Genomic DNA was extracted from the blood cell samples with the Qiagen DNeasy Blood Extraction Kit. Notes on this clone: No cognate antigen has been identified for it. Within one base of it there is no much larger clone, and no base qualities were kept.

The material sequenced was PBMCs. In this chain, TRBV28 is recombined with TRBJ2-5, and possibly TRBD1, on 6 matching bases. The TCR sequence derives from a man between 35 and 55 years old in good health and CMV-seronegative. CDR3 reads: CASSFAQGYETQYF. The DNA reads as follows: TGTGCCAGCAGTTTCGCCCAGGGGTATGAGACCCAGTACTTC.